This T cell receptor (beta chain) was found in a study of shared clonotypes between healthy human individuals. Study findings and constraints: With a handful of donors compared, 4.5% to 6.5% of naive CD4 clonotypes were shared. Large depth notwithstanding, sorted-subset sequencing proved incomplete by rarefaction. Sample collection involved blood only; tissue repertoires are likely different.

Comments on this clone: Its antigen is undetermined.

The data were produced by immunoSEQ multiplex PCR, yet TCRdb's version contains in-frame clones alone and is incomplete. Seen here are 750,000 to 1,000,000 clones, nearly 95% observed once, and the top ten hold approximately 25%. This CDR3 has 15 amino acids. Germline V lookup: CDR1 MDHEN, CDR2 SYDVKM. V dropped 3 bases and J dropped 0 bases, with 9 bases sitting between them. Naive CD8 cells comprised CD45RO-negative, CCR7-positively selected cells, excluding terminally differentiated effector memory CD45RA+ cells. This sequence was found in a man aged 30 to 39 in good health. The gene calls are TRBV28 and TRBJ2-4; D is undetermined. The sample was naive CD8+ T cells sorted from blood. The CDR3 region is CASSLPSEAKNIQYF. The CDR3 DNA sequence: TGTGCCAGCAGTTTGCCCAGCGAAGCCAAAAACATTCAGTACTTC.